The 18 T cell receptor beta chains below all came from one sample that was sequenced in a study of CD8+CD57+ T cells in acquired aplastic anemia. The study profiled TCR beta VDJ and CDR3 using genomic DNA as template. TCRdb used MiXCR to reprocess the reads, holding one entry per CDR3 protein. Seen here are 55,000 to 60,000 distinct CDR3 sequences, roughly three fifths observed once, and the top ten hold roughly 15%. Those patients picked for sequencing had displayed CD8+CD57+ cell expansion on flow cytometry. The sample consisted of sorted CD4+, CD8+, or CD8+CD57+ T cells (not recorded which) from PBMCs. These receptors were taken from a human donor with aplastic anemia.

The sample holds a few counts of this clonotype. CDR3 nucleotide sequence: TGTGCCAGCAGCCTGACTAGCGGGGGGACCTCCTACGAGCAGTACTTC. This sequence encodes CASSLTSGGTSYEQYF. The chain carries TRBV7-6 and TRBJ2-7; 13 bases agree with TRBD2. Germline loops: CDR1 SGHVS, CDR2 FNYEAQ. The CDR3 is 16 residues long. With 5 bases clipped from V and 0 bases from J, the junction kept 4 bases outside the gene matches. Variable domain in full (rest from reference TRBV7-6 and TRBJ2-7): GAGVSQSPRYKVTKRGQDVALRCDPISGHVSLYWYRQALGQGPEFLTYFNYEAQQDKSGLPNDRFSAERPEGSISTLTIQRTEQRDSAMYRCASSLTSGGTSYEQYFGPGTRLTVT.

The J gene is TRBJ2-7, the V gene TRBV4-2; no clear D gene. CDR3 length: 15 amino acids. Trimming removed 0 bases from V and 3 bases from J, with 12 bases in between. The germline CDR1 and CDR2 sequences are LGHNA and YNFKEQ. The CDR3: CASSQEKVSLYEQYF. DNA of the CDR3: TGTGCCAGCAGCCAAGAAAAGGTCAGCCTCTACGAGCAGTACTTC.

This clonotype is medium-sized within its sample. This chain joins TRBV20-1 and TRBJ2-7; unclear D gene. Trimming left V 0 bases short and J 1 base short, with 10 bases between. CDR3 length equals 14 residues. Germline CDR1 and CDR2: DFQATT and SNEGSKA (reference sequence). CDR3 protein: CSARDWANSYEQYF. CDR3 bases: TGCAGTGCTAGAGATTGGGCCAATTCCTACGAGCAGTACTTC.

The V call is TRBV29-1, the J call TRBJ2-3, with 10 bases identical to TRBD2. The ends lost 3 bases at V and 11 bases at J; junction bases unmatched: 11. CDR1 is SQVTM, CDR2 ANQGSEA, per germline. The CDR3 is made up of 14 amino acids. The CDR3 bases are TGCAGCGTTGACCCTCGACTAGCGGGCCTAGGGCAGTATTTT. Protein product: CSVDPRLAGLGQYF.

This clonotype came up a few times. This chain links TRBV20-1 with TRBJ2-7; 7 bases fit TRBD1. The trim removed 3 bases at V and 3 bases at J, leaving 5 bases unmatched. CDR3 length equals 13 residues. CDR1 is DFQATT and CDR2 is SNEGSKA in the germline V gene (reference sequence). The CDR3 region is CSARGTADYEQYF. The DNA for the CDR3 is TGCAGTGCTAGGGGGACAGCTGACTACGAGCAGTACTTC.

This chain joins TRBV5-4 and TRBJ2-1; perhaps TRBD2 as D (7 bases). In germline, CDR1 is SGHNT, CDR2 YYREEE (reference sequence). The CDR3 runs to 14 residues. V was pared by 7 bases and J by 6 bases, with 17 bases between. CDR3 sequence (DNA): TGTGCCAGCGGCCGGCGGGGGCCCCTCAATGAGCAGTTCTTC. It encodes CASGRRGPLNEQFF.

Only one count was recorded for this clonotype. The chain is built from TRBV15 and TRBJ2-1, with a possible D match to TRBD1 (6 bases). Germline loops: CDR1 LNHNV, CDR2 YYDKDF (reference sequence). The CDR3 sequence is 13 residues long. Trimming shortened V by 0 bases and J by 8 bases, and 8 bases separated the two germline ends. CDR3 sequence: CATSRDQGHEQFF. CDR3 nucleotides: TGTGCCACCAGCAGAGATCAGGGGCATGAGCAGTTCTTC. Full variable domain (missing parts from reference TRBV15 and TRBJ2-1): DAMVIQNPRYQVTQFGKPVTLSCSQTLNHNVMYWYQQKSSQAPKLLFHYYDKDFNNEADTPDNFQSRRPNTSFCFLDIRSPGLGDTAMYLCATSRDQGHEQFFGPGTRLTVL.

This chain links TRBV7-3 with TRBJ2-1, with no clear D. The CDR3 is 13 residues long. Between the trimmed V and J ends, which lost 1 base and 7 bases, there was a span of 8 bases. CDR1 is SGHTA, CDR2 FQGTGA, per germline. This CDR3 is CASSLILGNEQFF. The CDR3 region has the DNA TGTGCCAGCAGCTTAATTCTAGGTAATGAGCAGTTCTTC.

This chain links TRBV19 with TRBJ1-2, with D possibly matching TRBD1 (5 bases). From germline, CDR1 is LNHDA and CDR2 SQIVND (reference sequence). Trimming removed 7 bases from V and 0 bases from J, with 9 bases in between. The CDR3 contains 13 residues. CDR3 coding DNA: TGTGCCAGTACCCCGGGGGCTAACTATGGCTACACCTTC. Residues: CASTPGANYGYTF.

The chain employs TRBV7-2 and TRBJ1-6; D is possibly TRBD1 (5 bases). The CDR3 is made up of 14 amino acids. Deletions cut 2 bases from V and 7 bases from J, with 9 bases between. Germline lookup yields CDR1 SGHTA and CDR2 FQGNSA. CDR3 sequence (DNA): TGTGCCAGCAGCTTACAGGGAAGCAATTCACCCCTCCACTTT. Protein sequence: CASSLQGSNSPLHF. The variable domain in full, completed from reference TRBV7-2 and TRBJ1-6, reads GAGVSQSPSNKVTEKGKDVELRCDPISGHTALYWYRQSLGQGLEFLIYFQGNSAPDKSGLPSDRFSAERTGGSVSTLTIQRTQQEDSAVYLCASSLQGSNSPLHFGNGTRLTVT.

This rearrangement joins TRBV2 to TRBJ2-5; TRBD1 aligns across 8 bases. Looked up from germline, CDR1 is SNHLY and CDR2 is FYNNEI. CDR3 size: 14 residues. The trim removed 6 bases at V and 2 bases at J, leaving 5 bases unmatched. The CDR3 spells CASSKTGVQETQYF. Written as DNA, the CDR3 is TGTGCCAGCAGCAAGACAGGGGTGCAAGAGACCCAGTACTTC.

V usage is TRBV5-6 and J usage is TRBJ2-2; 8 bases line up with TRBD1. Germline CDR1 is SGHDT and CDR2 is YYEEEE. The CDR3 spans 15 residues. With V trimmed by 5 bases and J by 1 base, 4 bases remained unmatched. Here the CDR3 reads CASSLGTGNTGELFF. The CDR3 nucleotides read TGTGCCAGCAGTTTAGGGACAGGGAACACCGGGGAGCTGTTTTTT. Full variable domain (remainder filled in from reference TRBV5-6 and TRBJ2-2): DAGVTQSPTHLIKTRGQQVTLRCSPKSGHDTVSWYQQALGQGPQFIFQYYEEEERQRGNFPDRFSGHQFPNYSSELNVNALLLGDSALYLCASSLGTGNTGELFFGEGSRLTVL.

This clonotype was recorded at least ten times. The CDR3 spells CASSFRGGIYEQFF. The DNA of the CDR3 is TGCGCCAGCAGCTTCCGCGGGGGTATCTATGAGCAGTTCTTC. V is TRBV5-1 and J is TRBJ2-1; the match to TRBD2 covers 7 bases. The V and J ends lost 2 bases and 8 bases, in that order; junction bases with no gene match: 7. The CDR3 is 14 amino acids. Germline V lookup: CDR1 SGHRS, CDR2 YFSETQ.

This clonotype was picked up many times. The rearrangement links TRBV2 to TRBJ2-2; possibly TRBD1 or TRBD2 for D (6 bases each). The CDR3 is 15 amino acids. The germline V and J ends were trimmed by 5 bases and 2 bases, with 12 bases remaining between them. Germline values: CDR1 SNHLY, CDR2 FYNNEI. The CDR3: CASSPRGPNTGELFF. CDR3 DNA sequence: TGTGCCAGCAGTCCTCGGGGGCCTAACACCGGGGAGCTGTTTTTT. Filled out from reference TRBV2 and TRBJ2-2, the complete variable domain reads EPEVTQTPSHQVTQMGQEVILRCVPISNHLYFYWYRQILGQKVEFLVSFYNNEISEKSEIFDDQFSVERPDGSNFTLKIRSTKLEDSAMYFCASSPRGPNTGELFFGEGSRLTVL.

The chain joins TRBV10-3 to TRBJ2-7; no reliable D call. The end of the DNA is better explained by TRBJ2-5, so the J call may be wrong. The CDR3 extends over 13 amino acids. Germline CDR1 ENHRY, CDR2 SYGVKD. For the CDR3, the DNA is TGTGCCATCAGTGACATAGGCGAAGAGACCCAGTACTTC. Translation gives CAISDIGEETQYF.

This clonotype was seen at least ten times. The chain links TRBV28 to TRBJ1-1, with D unclear. This CDR3 is 13 amino acids long. Germline assignment: CDR1 MDHEN and CDR2 SYDVKM. Trimming removed 2 bases from V and 1 base from J, with 5 bases in between. CDR3 in amino acids: CASSLRQNTEAFF. The CDR3 DNA reads as TGTGCCAGCAGTTTAAGACAGAACACTGAAGCTTTCTTT. The complete variable domain, with remaining parts taken from reference TRBV28 and TRBJ1-1, reads DVKVTQSSRYLVKRTGEKVFLECVQDMDHENMFWYRQDPGLGLRLIYFSYDVKMKEKGDIPEGYSVSREKKERFSLILESASTNQTSMYLCASSLRQNTEAFFGQGTRLTVV.

The rearrangement uses TRBV5-4 and TRBJ2-7; D is uncertain. Germline V gives CDR1 SGHNT, CDR2 YYREEE (reference sequence). Trimming pared 0 bases from V and 5 bases from J, leaving 15 bases between. The CDR3 is 15 residues long. CDR3 sequence: CASSLGPWGSDEQYF. For the CDR3, the DNA is TGTGCCAGCAGCTTGGGCCCCTGGGGTTCCGACGAGCAGTACTTC.

The chain couples TRBV25-1 to TRBJ2-1; no clear D. The germline V gene has CDR1 MGHDK and CDR2 SYGVNS. This CDR3 region has 14 residues. V lost 5 bases and J lost 7, with 15 bases in between. The CDR3 here is CASSKADGGNEQFF. As DNA, the CDR3 is TGTGCCAGCAGTAAGGCGGACGGTGGGAATGAGCAGTTCTTC.